These T cell receptor beta chains were read from a single sample in a study of Ad26.COV2.S vaccination and SARS-CoV-2 variants. Clones were read by immunoSEQ multiplex PCR, and TCRdb kept only the in-frame ones, dropping some. This sample has about 350,000 clones; 80% to 90% occur once, and the top ten carry about 3.4%. This specimen was peripheral blood, taken in a trial of Ad26.COV2.S vaccine versus placebo. These TCRs come from a person between 18 and 65 years old who received the Ad26.COV2.S COVID-19 vaccine or a placebo. The CDR3 runs from the conserved cysteine through the conserved F or W. Fields, in order: clone size, J gene, V gene, D gene, CDR3 protein, CDR3 DNA. D genes are given only for firm matches. Rows give clone size only sometimes, using once, few, many, or a class for an expanded clone.

clone size: few; J gene: TRBJ2-1; V gene: TRBV3-1/TRBV3-2; D gene: TRBD2; CDR3 protein: CASSQEGLAVSNEQFF; CDR3 DNA: TGTGCCAGCAGCCAAGAGGGACTAGCCGTGTCGAATGAGCAGTTCTTC
clone size: once; J gene: TRBJ2-1; V gene: TRBV2; D gene: TRBD1; CDR3 protein: CASSLGQGSYNEQFF; CDR3 DNA: TGTGCCAGCAGTTTGGGACAGGGCTCCTACAATGAGCAGTTCTTC
clone size: NA; J gene: TRBJ2-1; V gene: TRBV2; D gene: TRBD2; CDR3 protein: CASSETSGGINEQFF; CDR3 DNA: TGTGCCAGCAGTGAAACTAGCGGGGGGATCAATGAGCAGTTCTTC
clone size: NA; J gene: TRBJ2-5; V gene: TRBV5-1; D gene: NA; CDR3 protein: CASSFRGGQETQYF; CDR3 DNA: TGCGCCAGCAGCTTTCGAGGAGGTCAAGAGACCCAGTACTTC
clone size: NA; J gene: TRBJ1-6; V gene: TRBV27; D gene: NA; CDR3 protein: CASSYYNSPLHF; CDR3 DNA: TGTGCCAGCAGTTACTATAATTCACCCCTCCACTTT
clone size: NA; J gene: TRBJ2-3; V gene: TRBV30; D gene: NA; CDR3 protein: CAWSEVGLNTDTQYF; CDR3 DNA: TGTGCCTGGAGTGAGGTGGGGCTTAACACAGATACGCAGTATTTT
clone size: NA; J gene: TRBJ1-3; V gene: TRBV29-1; D gene: NA; CDR3 protein: CSVELSSGNTIYF; CDR3 DNA: TGCAGCGTTGAACTTAGCTCTGGAAACACCATATATTTT
clone size: NA; J gene: TRBJ1-5; V gene: TRBV13; D gene: TRBD1; CDR3 protein: CASSGQGGQPQHF; CDR3 DNA: TGTGCCAGCAGCGGACAGGGGGGGCAGCCCCAGCATTTT
clone size: NA; J gene: TRBJ2-3; V gene: TRBV2; D gene: TRBD1; CDR3 protein: CASSEWTGSTDTQYF; CDR3 DNA: TGTGCCAGCAGTGAATGGACAGGGAGCACAGATACGCAGTATTTT
clone size: NA; J gene: TRBJ1-5; V gene: TRBV9; D gene: TRBD1; CDR3 protein: CASSPDRGPPWSNQPQHF; CDR3 DNA: TGTGCCAGCAGCCCGGACAGGGGGCCCCCCTGGAGCAATCAGCCCCAGCATTTT
clone size: NA; J gene: TRBJ1-1; V gene: TRBV7-2; D gene: NA; CDR3 protein: CASSYQGGRAEAFF; CDR3 DNA: TGTGCCAGCAGCTACCAGGGAGGCCGAGCCGAAGCTTTCTTT
clone size: once; J gene: TRBJ2-1; V gene: TRBV11-1; D gene: NA; CDR3 protein: CASSPRRRGNEQFF; CDR3 DNA: TGTGCCAGCAGCCCACGAAGAAGAGGTAATGAGCAGTTCTTC
clone size: NA; J gene: TRBJ2-7; V gene: TRBV4-1; D gene: NA; CDR3 protein: CASSLRTDYEQYF; CDR3 DNA: TGCGCCAGCAGCCTGCGGACAGATTACGAGCAGTACTTC
clone size: NA; J gene: TRBJ2-3; V gene: TRBV5-1; D gene: NA; CDR3 protein: CASSLVLGGSTDTQYF; CDR3 DNA: TGCGCCAGCAGCTTGGTCCTAGGGGGGAGCACAGATACGCAGTATTTT
clone size: once; J gene: TRBJ1-2; V gene: TRBV11-2; D gene: TRBD1; CDR3 protein: CASSLGTGADGYTF; CDR3 DNA: TGTGCCAGCAGCCTCGGGACAGGGGCCGATGGCTACACCTTC
clone size: few; J gene: TRBJ1-5; V gene: TRBV19; D gene: TRBD1; CDR3 protein: CASSIRGQGSNQPQHF; CDR3 DNA: TGTGCCAGTAGTATCCGGGGACAGGGTTCCAATCAGCCCCAGCATTTT
clone size: NA; J gene: TRBJ1-5; V gene: TRBV6-6; D gene: NA; CDR3 protein: CASSPSDSAQPQHF; CDR3 DNA: TGTGCCAGCAGTCCTTCGGACTCGGCTCAGCCCCAGCATTTT
clone size: NA; J gene: TRBJ2-1; V gene: TRBV6-5; D gene: TRBD2; CDR3 protein: CASAATSGGLNEQFF; CDR3 DNA: TGTGCCAGCGCCGCAACTAGCGGGGGTCTTAATGAGCAGTTCTTC
clone size: once; J gene: TRBJ2-5; V gene: TRBV20-1; D gene: TRBD2; CDR3 protein: CGGGHQETQYF; CDR3 DNA: TGTGGCGGGGGGCATCAAGAGACCCAGTACTTC
clone size: NA; J gene: TRBJ2-5; V gene: TRBV3-1/TRBV3-2; D gene: TRBD2; CDR3 protein: CASSHPSGGGETQYF; CDR3 DNA: TGTGCCAGCAGCCACCCCAGCGGGGGAGGGGAGACCCAGTACTTC
clone size: NA; J gene: TRBJ2-7; V gene: TRBV6-5; D gene: TRBD2; CDR3 protein: CASSPGGGGEYEQYF; CDR3 DNA: TGTGCCAGCAGCCCCGGGGGCGGGGGGGAATACGAGCAGTACTTC
clone size: NA; J gene: TRBJ1-5; V gene: TRBV6-2/TRBV6-3; D gene: TRBD1; CDR3 protein: CASSKQGGNQPQHF; CDR3 DNA: TGTGCCAGCAGTAAACAGGGGGGCAATCAGCCCCAGCATTTT
clone size: NA; J gene: TRBJ1-5; V gene: TRBV6-5; D gene: NA; CDR3 protein: CASMQGGGNQPQHF; CDR3 DNA: TGTGCCAGCATGCAAGGGGGTGGCAATCAGCCCCAGCATTTT
clone size: NA; J gene: TRBJ2-1; V gene: TRBV13; D gene: NA; CDR3 protein: CASSFSSYNEQFF; CDR3 DNA: TGTGCCAGCAGCTTTTCCTCCTACAATGAGCAGTTCTTC
clone size: NA; J gene: TRBJ2-7; V gene: TRBV30; D gene: TRBD1; CDR3 protein: CAWSADRGSAYEQYF; CDR3 DNA: TGTGCCTGGAGTGCCGACAGGGGTTCGGCCTACGAGCAGTACTTC
clone size: NA; J gene: TRBJ1-2; V gene: TRBV30; D gene: NA; CDR3 protein: CAWRGENYGYTF; CDR3 DNA: TGTGCCTGGAGAGGGGAGAACTATGGCTACACCTTC
clone size: NA; J gene: TRBJ1-5; V gene: TRBV12-3/TRBV12-4; D gene: NA; CDR3 protein: CASSPGAGQPQHF; CDR3 DNA: TGTGCCAGCAGTCCCGGGGCGGGTCAGCCCCAGCATTTT
clone size: NA; J gene: TRBJ1-2; V gene: TRBV7-9; D gene: NA; CDR3 protein: CASSLAYRPRYGYTF; CDR3 DNA: TGTGCCAGCAGCTTAGCGTATCGCCCTAGGTATGGCTACACCTTC
clone size: NA; J gene: TRBJ1-5; V gene: TRBV20-1; D gene: NA; CDR3 protein: CSASKDTRNQPQHF; CDR3 DNA: TGCAGTGCTAGTAAGGACACGAGAAATCAGCCCCAGCATTTT
clone size: NA; J gene: TRBJ1-2; V gene: TRBV2; D gene: NA; CDR3 protein: CASSARGGNYGYTF; CDR3 DNA: TGTGCCAGCAGTGCCCGGGGAGGGAACTATGGCTACACCTTC
clone size: NA; J gene: TRBJ2-5; V gene: TRBV27; D gene: TRBD2; CDR3 protein: CASRDSGGAGETQYF; CDR3 DNA: TGTGCCAGCAGAGATAGCGGGGGGGCCGGTGAGACCCAGTACTTC
clone size: NA; J gene: TRBJ1-4; V gene: TRBV5-1; D gene: NA; CDR3 protein: CASSLVPGDNEKLFF; CDR3 DNA: TGCGCCAGCAGCTTGGTCCCAGGGGATAATGAAAAACTGTTTTTT
clone size: NA; J gene: TRBJ1-1; V gene: TRBV21-1; D gene: NA; CDR3 protein: CASSRFYREFILIEAFF; CDR3 DNA: TGTGCCAGCAGCCGATTTTACAGGGAATTCATTCTCATTGAAGCTTTCTTT
clone size: NA; J gene: TRBJ1-6; V gene: TRBV10-3; D gene: NA; CDR3 protein: CAIRVAERSPLHF; CDR3 DNA: TGTGCCATCAGGGTCGCCGAACGTTCACCCCTCCACTTT
clone size: NA; J gene: TRBJ1-2; V gene: TRBV7-6; D gene: NA; CDR3 protein: CASSLGFPGGYTF; CDR3 DNA: TGTGCCAGCAGCTTAGGATTCCCGGGGGGCTACACCTTC
clone size: NA; J gene: TRBJ2-7; V gene: TRBV6-2/TRBV6-3; D gene: NA; CDR3 protein: CASSYNSYEQYF; CDR3 DNA: TGTGCCAGCAGTTATAATTCCTACGAGCAGTACTTC
clone size: NA; J gene: TRBJ2-3; V gene: TRBV14; D gene: NA; CDR3 protein: CASSPSDSSTDTQYF; CDR3 DNA: TGTGCCAGCAGCCCATCCGATTCTAGCACAGATACGCAGTATTTT
clone size: NA; J gene: TRBJ1-2; V gene: TRBV6-6; D gene: NA; CDR3 protein: CAVRYVAKANYGYTF; CDR3 DNA: TGTGCCGTCCGGTACGTGGCCAAAGCTAACTATGGCTACACCTTC
clone size: NA; J gene: TRBJ2-2; V gene: TRBV5-1; D gene: NA; CDR3 protein: CASSLALQTGELFF; CDR3 DNA: TGCGCCAGCAGCTTGGCCCTCCAAACCGGGGAGCTGTTTTTT
clone size: NA; J gene: TRBJ1-3; V gene: TRBV7-9; D gene: NA; CDR3 protein: CASSARDVVSLAGNTIYF; CDR3 DNA: TGTGCCAGCAGCGCGAGGGATGTCGTATCTTTGGCTGGAAACACCATATATTTT
clone size: few; J gene: TRBJ2-3; V gene: TRBV2; D gene: NA; CDR3 protein: CASSEGGGTDTQYF; CDR3 DNA: TGTGCCAGCAGTGAGGGGGGCGGGACAGATACGCAGTATTTT
clone size: NA; J gene: TRBJ2-1; V gene: TRBV27; D gene: NA; CDR3 protein: CASSPQGSGNEQFF; CDR3 DNA: TGTGCCAGCAGTCCTCAGGGGTCGGGGAATGAGCAGTTCTTC
clone size: NA; J gene: TRBJ2-3; V gene: TRBV9; D gene: NA; CDR3 protein: CASIEPEESDTQYF; CDR3 DNA: TGTGCCAGCATCGAACCGGAGGAGTCCGATACGCAGTATTTT
clone size: NA; J gene: TRBJ1-2; V gene: TRBV19; D gene: TRBD1; CDR3 protein: CASSSRQGAPNYGYTF; CDR3 DNA: TGTGCCAGTAGTAGTCGGCAGGGGGCTCCTAACTATGGCTACACCTTC
clone size: NA; J gene: TRBJ2-7; V gene: TRBV6-2/TRBV6-3; D gene: NA; CDR3 protein: CASSTEQVSYEQYF; CDR3 DNA: TGTGCCAGCAGTACGGAACAGGTCTCATACGAGCAGTACTTC
clone size: once; J gene: TRBJ1-4; V gene: TRBV14; D gene: TRBD1; CDR3 protein: CASSHDRDLATNEKLFF; CDR3 DNA: TGTGCCAGCAGCCATGACAGGGACCTCGCAACTAATGAAAAACTGTTTTTT
clone size: once; J gene: TRBJ2-7; V gene: TRBV27; D gene: NA; CDR3 protein: CASSLGRRTYEQYF; CDR3 DNA: TGTGCCAGCAGTTTGGGACGAAGGACCTACGAGCAGTACTTC
clone size: NA; J gene: TRBJ2-2; V gene: TRBV4-1; D gene: TRBD1; CDR3 protein: CASSPWTGAGELFF; CDR3 DNA: TGCGCCAGCAGCCCATGGACAGGGGCCGGGGAGCTGTTTTTT
clone size: NA; J gene: TRBJ1-2; V gene: TRBV20-1; D gene: NA; CDR3 protein: CSARGADGYTF; CDR3 DNA: TGCAGTGCTAGGGGGGCTGATGGCTACACCTTC
clone size: few; J gene: TRBJ1-1; V gene: TRBV6-2/TRBV6-3; D gene: NA; CDR3 protein: CASSNTYTEAFF; CDR3 DNA: TGTGCCAGCAGTAACACATACACTGAAGCTTTCTTT
clone size: NA; J gene: TRBJ1-3; V gene: TRBV6-4; D gene: NA; CDR3 protein: CASTTGNTIYF; CDR3 DNA: TGTGCCAGCACCACTGGAAACACCATATATTTT
clone size: NA; J gene: TRBJ2-3; V gene: TRBV30; D gene: TRBD2; CDR3 protein: CARKTSGGDTQYF; CDR3 DNA: TGTGCCCGGAAGACTAGCGGGGGAGACACGCAGTATTTT
clone size: NA; J gene: TRBJ2-7; V gene: TRBV4-2; D gene: NA; CDR3 protein: CASSPGAYEQYF; CDR3 DNA: TGTGCCAGCAGCCCAGGGGCCTACGAGCAGTACTTC